This passage covers 27 T cell receptor beta chains from one sample sequenced in a study of quantifying T cell responses using KT2 cells. Study details: Reverse transcription used primers in the TCR alpha and beta constant regions.

An oligo carrying a UMI was ligated to the cDNA 3' end. An equimolar mix of RC1.1 and RC1.2 primed the beta chain across TRBC1 and TRBC2. TCRdb ran MiXCR on the UMI-ligation and nested PCR reads and lists one entry per CDR3 protein. This table has over 25,000 distinct CDR3 sequences, 10% appearing once. The sample consisted of PBMCs spiked with cells of the T cell clone KT2. These receptors all come from a human donor.

At least ten counts were recorded for this clonotype. CDR3 in amino acids: CSVDSGSTDTQYF. As DNA, the CDR3 is TGCAGTGTCGATAGCGGCAGCACAGATACGCAGTATTTT. This sequence joins TRBV29-1 and TRBJ2-3; weak D call: TRBD2 (6 bases). This CDR3 contains 13 residues. Germline assignment: CDR1 SQVTM and CDR2 ANQGSEA.

V is TRBV4-1 and J is TRBJ1-2; TRBD1 might be the D (6 bases). Trimming took off 3 bases at V and 1 base at J, with 15 bases between the two ends. Per the germline V gene, CDR1 is MGHRA and CDR2 is YSYEKL. This CDR3 region has 16 residues. The CDR3 DNA sequence: TGCGCCAGCAGCCAGACTGGCACAGGGTTTAACTATGGCTACACCTTC. Its translation: CASSQTGTGFNYGYTF.

This clonotype was counted ten times or more. The genes are TRBV28 and TRBJ1-5; D may be TRBD1 (6 bases). Trimming pared 6 bases from V and 7 bases from J, leaving 25 bases between. Germline CDR1 MDHEN, CDR2 SYDVKM. The CDR3 runs 17 residues. DNA for the CDR3: TGTGCCAGCAGCCGAACTACCTATACAGGGAAGGGCCAGCCCCAGCATTTT. This encodes CASSRTTYTGKGQPQHF. The complete variable domain, with remaining parts taken from reference TRBV28 and TRBJ1-5, reads DVKVTQSSRYLVKRTGEKVFLECVQDMDHENMFWYRQDPGLGLRLIYFSYDVKMKEKGDIPEGYSVSREKKERFSLILESASTNQTSMYLCASSRTTYTGKGQPQHFGDGTRLSIL.

The chain has TRBV7-6 and TRBJ2-2, with TRBD1 as a possible D gene (5 bases). This CDR3 has 17 residues. Germline CDR1 reads SGHVS; CDR2 reads FNYEAQ. Trimming stripped 5 bases from V and 6 bases from J, with 22 bases between. Written as DNA, the CDR3 is TGTGCCAGCAGCCTCTCCCTGGGGCCAGCCAAGGCCGGGGAGCTGTTTTTT. Its protein product is CASSLSLGPAKAGELFF.

In its sample, this clonotype was seen many times. CDR3 amino acids: CASSFRLAVPYSYEQYF. CDR3 sequence (DNA): TGTGCCAGCAGTTTTCGACTAGCGGTACCATACTCCTACGAGCAGTACTTC. The chain employs TRBV6-2 or TRBV6-3 and TRBJ2-7; 9 positions match TRBD2. V trimming: 4 bases; J trimming: 0 bases; junction bases outside the gene matches: 10. This CDR3 is built from 17 residues. Looked up from germline, CDR1 is MNHEY and CDR2 is SVGEGT.

This clonotype was observed a handful of times. The chain joins TRBV20-1 to TRBJ2-5, with TRBD2 as a possible D gene (6 bases). CDR1 DFQATT and CDR2 SNEGSKA come from the germline V gene (reference sequence). The CDR3 is made up of 16 amino acids. Trimming shortened V by 0 bases and J by 5 bases, and 19 bases separated the two germline ends. CDR3 loop: CSARDRLGGPRETQYF. CDR3 in DNA: TGCAGTGCTAGAGATAGGTTGGGGGGTCCTCGGGAGACCCAGTACTTC.

This chain links TRBV7-6 with TRBJ2-5; D gene ambiguous. V was clipped by 0 bases and J by 0 bases, with 8 bases between them. CDR3 length: 15 residues. Germline CDR1 SGHVS, CDR2 FNYEAQ. The CDR3 loop reads CASSLASGHQETQYF. CDR3 coding DNA: TGTGCCAGCAGCTTAGCGTCCGGACACCAAGAGACCCAGTACTTC.

The chain uses TRBV25-1 and TRBJ1-2, with 7 bases that match TRBD1. This CDR3 region has 15 residues. The junction had 5 bases not matched to a gene; V was cut back by 1 base and J by 3 bases. The germline V gene encodes CDR1 MGHDK and CDR2 SYGVNS. The CDR3 loop reads CASSEFRDRDYGYTF. Here the CDR3 DNA reads TGTGCCAGCAGTGAATTTAGAGACAGGGACTATGGCTACACCTTC.

The chain employs TRBV11-2 and TRBJ2-2, with TRBD1 as a possible D gene (6 bases). The CDR3 length is 14 residues. Germline V gene sequence: CDR1 SGHAT, CDR2 FQNNGV. Trimming removed 8 bases from V and 3 bases from J, with 13 bases in between. CDR3 nucleotides: TGTGCCAGCTCCCGTTGGGGGCACACCGGGGAGCTGTTTTTT. This translates into CASSRWGHTGELFF.

This clonotype was detected a few times. The rearrangement uses TRBV20-1 and TRBJ2-5; maybe TRBD2 (7 bases). Germline V gives CDR1 DFQATT, CDR2 SNEGSKA (reference sequence). The ends were cut back, 5 bases at V and 1 base at J, with 23 bases in the middle. There are 17 residues in the CDR3. CDR3 in amino acids: CSAPPLRGEGFQETQYF. The CDR3 coding sequence is TGCAGTGCTCCGCCGTTAAGGGGGGAGGGGTTCCAAGAGACCCAGTACTTC.

The V gene is TRBV6-2 or TRBV6-3, the J gene TRBJ1-5; 11 nucleotides align to TRBD1. This CDR3 comprises 16 residues. The junction had 7 bases not matched to a gene; V was cut back by 3 bases and J by 6 bases. In germline, CDR1 is MNHEY, CDR2 SVGEGT. The CDR3 DNA sequence: TGTGCCAGCAGTTATCTTGGACAGGGGGCTAGTCAGCCCCAGCATTTT. Its protein is CASSYLGQGASQPQHF.

The chain employs TRBV20-1 and TRBJ2-7; D is unresolved. CDR1 is DFQATT and CDR2 is SNEGSKA in the germline V gene (reference sequence). The V end was cut by 5 bases, the J end by 3 bases, with 17 bases between. The CDR3 is made up of 14 amino acids. CDR3 amino acids: CSAGDSRTFYEQYF. CDR3 nucleotides: TGCAGTGCTGGTGACTCGCGCACCTTCTACGAGCAGTACTTC.

The rearrangement uses TRBV7-2 and TRBJ1-5, with D perhaps matching TRBD1 (6 bases). The germline V gene encodes CDR1 SGHTA and CDR2 FQGNSA. Trimming stripped 3 bases from V and 2 bases from J, with 14 bases between. The CDR3 has 16 amino acids. CDR3 loop: CASSLVGGAGNQPQHF. CDR3 nucleotides: TGTGCCAGCAGCTTGGTGGGGGGCGCCGGCAATCAGCCCCAGCATTTT. Supplemented by reference TRBV7-2 and TRBJ1-5, the full variable domain reads GAGVSQSPSNKVTEKGKDVELRCDPISGHTALYWYRQSLGQGLEFLIYFQGNSAPDKSGLPSDRFSAERTGGSVSTLTIQRTQQEDSAVYLCASSLVGGAGNQPQHFGDGTRLSIL.

In this sample, this clonotype turned up a few times. This sequence joins TRBV10-3 and TRBJ2-1; the D is unclear. This CDR3 comprises 13 residues. V shed 4 bases and J shed 5 bases, with 9 bases lying between them. Germline V CDR1 and CDR2: ENHRY, SYGVKD. In DNA, the CDR3 is TGTGCCATCAGTGGCAGCCCCGACAATGAGCAGTTCTTC. Amino acid sequence: CAISGSPDNEQFF.

This clonotype was seen repeatedly, ten times or more. The chain has TRBV5-1 and TRBJ1-1; the match to TRBD1 covers 7 bases. Germline assignment: CDR1 SGHRS and CDR2 YFSETQ. The CDR3 is made up of 19 amino acids. V lost 0 bases, J lost 5 bases, and 19 bases stayed unmatched. The CDR3 coding sequence is TGCGCCAGCAGCTTGGAACTCCCCCCGGGACAGAGGCAGGGGACTGAAGCTTTCTTT. Translation: CASSLELPPGQRQGTEAFF.

This chain uses TRBV5-8 with TRBJ2-4, with TRBD2 identical over 8 bases. The CDR3 sequence is 17 residues long. V shed 1 base, J shed 6 bases, and the junction held 12 bases outside the gene matches. The V gene's germline CDR1 is SGHTS and CDR2 YDEGEE. CDR3 nucleotides: TGTGCCAGCAGCTTGAGGGGAGGGACTAGAGATGTAAACATTCAGTACTTC. Encoded protein: CASSLRGGTRDVNIQYF.

This clonotype was detected many times. The chain recombines TRBV6-5 with TRBJ2-3; D remains unclear. This CDR3 contains 15 residues. Germline CDR1 is MNHEY and CDR2 is SVGAGI. The V end lost 4 bases, the J end lost 5 bases, and 16 bases lay between the germline ends. The CDR3 loop reads CASSSLGTYLDTQYF. CDR3 nucleotide sequence: TGTGCCAGCAGTTCCCTCGGTACATATTTAGATACGCAGTATTTT.

This clonotype was recorded at least ten times. In DNA, the CDR3 is TGTGCCACCAGCACTCTTAACGAGCAGTACTTC. Translated, it gives CATSTLNEQYF. The rearrangement links TRBV15 to TRBJ2-7; D ambiguous. Trimming took 4 bases from V and 5 from J, leaving 6 bases between them. CDR1 LNHNV and CDR2 YYDKDF come from the germline V gene (reference sequence). CDR3 length: 11 residues. Drawing the rest from reference TRBV15 and TRBJ2-7, the complete variable domain is DAMVIQNPRYQVTQFGKPVTLSCSQTLNHNVMYWYQQKSSQAPKLLFHYYDKDFNNEADTPDNFQSRRPNTSFCFLDIRSPGLGDTAMYLCATSTLNEQYFGPGTRLTVT.

This clonotype was detected ten times or more. The gene calls are TRBV27 and TRBJ2-1, with 8 bases aligning to TRBD1. The V segment lost 8 bases and the J segment 0 bases; nucleotides outside the gene matches: 6. Germline V gene sequence: CDR1 MNHEY, CDR2 SMNVEV (reference sequence). This CDR3 is 15 amino acids long. The CDR3 protein is CASRTTGDSYNEQFF. In DNA form, the CDR3 reads TGTGCCAGCCGCACGACAGGGGACTCCTACAATGAGCAGTTCTTC.

This clonotype was observed a single time. A much larger clone differs from this one at a single base, so this may be a read error. The chain is built from TRBV19 and TRBJ2-1, with no clear D. The CDR3 sequence is 14 residues long. The V end lost 7 bases, the J end lost 0 bases, and 10 bases lay between the germline ends. Germline values: CDR1 LNHDA, CDR2 SQIVND (reference sequence). The CDR3 loop is CASNWQSSYNEQFF. In DNA form, the CDR3 reads TGTGCCAGTAACTGGCAGAGCTCCTACAATGAGCAGTTCTTC.

This clonotype showed up many times. This sequence joins TRBV7-9 and TRBJ1-4; TRBD1 agrees at 8 bases. The CDR3 is 14 amino acids. V dropped 2 bases and J dropped 8; count of bases not matched to a gene: 4. Germline V gene data show CDR1 as SEHNR and CDR2 as FQNEAQ (reference sequence). CDR3 protein: CASSLMQGAEKLFF. The CDR3 nucleotides read TGTGCCAGCAGCTTAATGCAGGGGGCGGAAAAACTGTTTTTT.

This clonotype has a count of ten or more. The rearrangement uses TRBV10-3 and TRBJ1-1, with D maybe TRBD1 (5 bases). Trimming cost V 1 base and J 1 base, with 13 bases left between them. CDR3 length equals 16 residues. Germline V CDR1 and CDR2: ENHRY, SYGVKD. CDR3 sequence: CAISEFRSGQNTEAFF. The CDR3 DNA sequence: TGTGCCATCAGTGAGTTCCGCTCCGGACAGAACACTGAAGCTTTCTTT.

This clonotype was seen at least ten times. The chain combines TRBV29-1 with TRBJ2-1; 8 bases agree with TRBD1. Trimming cost V 7 bases and J 9 bases; bases outside gene matches: 14. Germline V lookup: CDR1 SQVTM, CDR2 ANQGSEA. CDR3 length equals 14 residues. CDR3 DNA sequence: TGCAGCGCCGGAGAAGGACAGGGAGTTGGTGAGCAGTTCTTC. Translation: CSAGEGQGVGEQFF.

The V and J genes are TRBV21-1 and TRBJ2-4; the DNA was not used to check the table's D call, TRBD1. TRBV21-1 represents a pseudogene. The CDR3 consists of 19 residues. The CDR3 region is CASSKGWDRGELAKNIQYF. For the CDR3, the DNA is TGTGCCAGCAGCAAAGGCTGGGATCGGGGCGAGCTAGCCAAAAACATTCAGTACTTC.

At least ten counts were recorded for this clonotype. The rearrangement joins TRBV7-3 to TRBJ1-1, with 7 bases that match TRBD1. The germline gives CDR1 SGHTA, CDR2 FQGTGA. The junction had 9 bases not matched to a gene; V was cut back by 5 bases and J by 0 bases. There are 16 residues in the CDR3. The CDR3 nucleotides read TGTGCCAGCAGCCCACAGGGGAATGGGATGAACACTGAAGCTTTCTTT. Amino acid sequence: CASSPQGNGMNTEAFF.

With respect to this clonotype: The junction shows a germline mismatch at one end, possibly a read error. V usage is TRBV7-7 and J usage is TRBJ2-5, with D perhaps matching TRBD2 (6 bases). Per the germline V gene, CDR1 is SSHAT and CDR2 is FNYEAQ (reference sequence). CDR3 length: 16 residues. The CDR3 DNA sequence: TGTGCTAGCAGCTTACTCCCTTTGGGAGGCGAGGAGACCCGGTACTTC. As protein: CASSLLPLGGEETRYF.

This clonotype is labeled medium-sized (0.01 to 0.1%). The CDR3 here is CASSQDLPGTGGNEQYF. CDR3 coding DNA: TGCGCCAGCAGCCAAGATCTGCCCGGGACAGGGGGGAACGAGCAGTACTTC. The J gene is TRBJ2-7, the V gene TRBV4-3; 11 bases agree with TRBD1. There are 17 residues in the CDR3. With 0 bases clipped from V and 5 bases from J, the junction kept 9 bases outside the gene matches. CDR1 is LGHNA, CDR2 YSLEER, per germline.